The rows below give T cell receptor beta chains drawn from one sample of a study of blood T cell repertoires in COVID-19. The repertoire was sequenced with immunoSEQ multiplex PCR; TCRdb's copy has only in-frame clones and lacks some. The repertoire holds over 65,000 clones, with 87% as singletons. The sequenced sample consisted of peripheral blood. The receptor source for this set is a human donor in a cohort sampled during active COVID-19. The CDR3 runs from the conserved cysteine through the conserved F or W. A D gene is named only where the DNA matches it firmly. Clone size is not always given. Where it is, it says once, few, many or a class for expanded clones.

>TRBJ2-3|TRBD1|TRBV7-9|.
CASSSRQGQDTQYF
TGTGCCAGCAGCTCCCGACAGGGACAAGATACGCAGTATTTT
>TRBJ1-6|TRBD1|TRBV30|.
CAWTRDRSSPLHF
TGTGCCTGGACTCGGGACAGGTCTTCACCCCTCCACTTT
>TRBJ2-3|.|TRBV19|.
CASRPGSFTDTQYF
TGTGCCAGCAGACCCGGGTCCTTCACAGATACGCAGTATTTT
>TRBJ1-3|.|TRBV5-5|.
CASSFEVSSGNTIYF
TGTGCCAGCAGCTTTGAGGTTAGCTCTGGAAACACCATATATTTT
>TRBJ2-7|.|TRBV18|.
CASSPGVGGDDYEQYF
TGTGCCAGCTCACCGGGGGTAGGCGGGGACGACTACGAGCAGTACTTC
>TRBJ2-2|TRBD2|TRBV25-1|.
CASSPAGGTGELFF
TGTGCCAGCAGTCCAGCGGGAGGTACCGGGGAGCTGTTTTTT
>TRBJ1-1|TRBD1|TRBV28|once
CASSFLTGVGGTEAFF
TGTGCCAGCAGTTTTTTAACAGGGGTGGGGGGCACTGAAGCTTTCTTT
>TRBJ1-1|TRBD1|TRBV18|.
CASSPQTGENTEAFF
TGTGCCAGCTCCCCCCAGACAGGGGAGAACACTGAAGCTTTCTTT
>TRBJ2-7|TRBD2|TRBV10-3|.
CAISDPGLAGGLSYEQYF
TGTGCCATCAGTGATCCGGGACTAGCGGGAGGGCTCTCCTACGAGCAGTACTTC
>TRBJ2-1|TRBD2|TRBV18|.
CANSPRLAGEGSEQFF
TGTGCCAACTCACCTAGACTAGCGGGAGAGGGCAGTGAGCAGTTCTTC
>TRBJ1-5|.|TRBV11-2|.
CASRLGSGRNQPQHF
TGTGCCAGCAGATTAGGGTCGGGGAGAAATCAGCCCCAGCATTTT
>TRBJ1-1|TRBD1|TRBV6-1|.
CASSEGDRLNTEAFF
TGTGCCAGCAGTGAAGGGGACAGGCTAAACACTGAAGCTTTCTTT
>TRBJ1-2|TRBD1|TRBV28|.
CASCPGQGNYGYTF
TGTGCCAGCTGTCCGGGACAGGGTAACTATGGCTACACCTTC
>TRBJ1-1|TRBD1|TRBV29-1|.
CSVAPGTAEAFF
TGCAGCGTTGCCCCCGGGACAGCAGAAGCTTTCTTT
>TRBJ1-3|.|TRBV5-1|.
CASSAQGLNSGNTIYF
TGCGCCAGCAGCGCCCAGGGTCTCAACTCTGGAAACACCATATATTTT
>TRBJ2-7|.|TRBV28|.
CASRRDLKQYF
TGTGCCAGCAGGCGAGACTTAAAGCAGTACTTC
>TRBJ2-2|.|TRBV18|.
CASSPSSPLGELFF
TGTGCCAGCTCACCATCTAGCCCATTGGGGGAGCTGTTTTTT
>TRBJ2-1|.|TRBV7-6|few
CASSLVPGNEQFF
TGTGCCAGCAGCTTAGTACCGGGGAATGAGCAGTTCTTC
>TRBJ1-2|TRBD1|TRBV6-5|.
CASSSGQSYGYTF
TGTGCCAGCAGTTCGGGACAGAGCTATGGCTACACCTTC
>TRBJ2-2|.|TRBV3-1/TRBV3-2|.
CASSPPRGTGELFF
TGTGCCAGCAGCCCTCCACGAGGGACCGGGGAGCTGTTTTTT
>TRBJ2-3|TRBD1|TRBV24-1|.
CATSDPGQGAPTDTQYF
TGTGCCACCAGTGACCCTGGACAGGGGGCGCCGACAGATACGCAGTATTTT
>TRBJ2-7|TRBD2|TRBV28|once
CASSGTSGRSEQYF
TGTGCCAGCAGTGGGACTAGCGGGAGGAGTGAGCAGTACTTC
>TRBJ1-2|.|TRBV28|.
CASSLWASINYGYTF
TGTGCCAGCAGTTTATGGGCCAGTATAAACTATGGCTACACCTTC
>TRBJ2-3|TRBD2|TRBV5-1|.
CASRRIAGNTDTQYF
TGCGCCAGCAGACGAATAGCGGGTAACACAGATACGCAGTATTTT
>TRBJ2-5|TRBD2|TRBV6-2/TRBV6-3|.
CASSSWREGAETQYF
TGTGCCAGCAGCAGCTGGCGGGAGGGGGCAGAGACCCAGTACTTC
>TRBJ1-5|TRBD1|TRBV28|.
CASSLRTGADQPQHF
TGTGCCAGCAGTTTAAGGACAGGGGCGGATCAGCCCCAGCATTTT
>TRBJ2-7|.|TRBV24-1|once
CATSDSGGVHYEQYF
TGTGCCACCAGTGATTCAGGAGGGGTCCATTACGAGCAGTACTTC
>TRBJ2-1|TRBD2|TRBV6-2/TRBV6-3|.
CASSTGTSGSYEQFF
TGTGCCAGCAGCACCGGGACTAGCGGGTCATATGAGCAGTTCTTC
>TRBJ1-4|.|TRBV28|many
CASILSGGLPEKLFF
TGTGCCAGCATCTTATCGGGGGGACTCCCCGAAAAACTGTTTTTT
>TRBJ1-4|.|TRBV27|.
CASSPITGTLNEKLFF
TGTGCCAGCAGTCCGATTACCGGGACACTTAATGAAAAACTGTTTTTT
>TRBJ1-3|.|TRBV7-9|.
CASSPGRVSGNTIYF
TGTGCCAGCAGCCCCGGCCGGGTCTCTGGAAACACCATATATTTT
>TRBJ1-1|.|TRBV6-5|.
CASSYEGVGTFF
TGTGCCAGCAGTTACGAAGGGGTGGGAACTTTCTTT
>TRBJ1-1|TRBD1|TRBV19|.
CVSSILRGAGGTEAFF
TGTGTCAGTAGTATCCTCAGGGGGGCCGGAGGAACTGAAGCTTTCTTT
>TRBJ2-3|.|TRBV5-1|.
CATREGPGWVDTQYF
TGCGCCACCCGAGAGGGCCCGGGCTGGGTAGATACGCAGTATTTT
>TRBJ1-1|TRBD1|TRBV15|.
CATSRGDLRPGQGASTEAFF
TGTGCCACCAGCAGAGGGGACCTAAGGCCCGGACAGGGGGCGTCCACTGAAGCTTTCTTT
>TRBJ1-6|TRBD1|TRBV28|few
CASSAGTGVRYSPLHF
TGTGCCAGCAGTGCCGGGACAGGGGTAAGGTACTCACCCCTCCACTTT
>TRBJ2-7|.|TRBV6-6|.
CASRWDSPGEQYF
TGTGCCAGCAGATGGGACTCCCCGGGGGAGCAGTACTTC
>TRBJ2-5|TRBD2|TRBV29-1|.
CSGGEGKETQYF
TGCAGCGGTGGGGAGGGGAAAGAGACCCAGTACTTC
>TRBJ1-5|.|TRBV30|.
CAWSRGAGVSNQPQHF
TGTGCCTGGAGTAGAGGGGCAGGGGTTTCCAATCAGCCCCAGCATTTT
>TRBJ1-2|.|TRBV9|.
CASSASGADGYTF
TGTGCCAGCAGCGCTTCAGGGGCGGATGGCTACACCTTC
>TRBJ2-1|.|TRBV30|.
CAWRENGALAEQFF
TGTGCCTGGAGAGAAAATGGGGCTCTAGCGGAGCAGTTCTTC
>TRBJ1-2|.|TRBV7-2|.
CASSRGASNYGYTF
TGTGCCAGCAGCCGGGGGGCGTCGAACTATGGCTACACCTTC